This TCR beta chain came from a study of Ad26.COV2.S vaccination and SARS-CoV-2 variants. After removal of 0 bases from V and 7 bases from J, the junction contained 13 bases not matched to a gene. The CDR3 is 18 residues long. Looked up from germline, CDR1 is SGHDT and CDR2 is YYEEEE. The method was immunoSEQ multiplex PCR; TCRdb's version includes in-frame clones alone and lacks a portion of them. The table has 350,000 to 400,000 clones, approximately 86% seen once. Treatment defined: roughly 20 received Ad26.COV2.S at low or high dose, single or two shots; several received placebo; per-sample allocation not given. Specimen acquisition occurred on day 63 following the initial vaccine or placebo injection. Donor was an adult aged 18-55 years in Boston.

The clonotype comes from a person between 18 and 59 years old who received the Ad26.COV2.S COVID-19 vaccine or a placebo. The sequences come from peripheral blood, collected in a trial of Ad26.COV2.S vaccine versus placebo. The J gene is TRBJ2-1, the V gene TRBV5-6; 10 nucleotides agree with TRBD1. The CDR3, as DNA: TGTGCCAGCAGCTTGGGCCTGGGACAGGGGTTCCGCGTTAATGAGCAGTTCTTC. It translates to CASSLGLGQGFRVNEQFF.